This T cell receptor beta chain was found in a study of blood T cell repertoires in COVID-19. Study-level background: Whether acute or convalescent, the COVID-19 samples came from the United States, Italy and Spain. PBMCs, B-cell-depleted T cells, or T cells provided the cDNA or gDNA that made up the material.

Source study methods: For nucleated cells, counts were estimated from reference gene primer amplification. Data came from immunoSEQ multiplex PCR; TCRdb stores just in-frame clones and leaves some out. V and J calls and clone size follow that table, whereas D and trimming were derived from the DNA. The table has fewer than 20,000 clones, more than 70% seen once. Trimming left V 5 bases short and J 3 bases short, with 16 bases between. The CDR3 runs 15 residues. Germline lookup yields CDR1 LNHDA and CDR2 SQIVND (reference sequence). V and J are TRBV19 and TRBJ1-1, with D perhaps matching TRBD1 (5 bases). Sequencing used peripheral blood. The TCR comes from a man in his forties with active COVID-19. CDR3 sequence: CASSPRTWGDTEAFF. In DNA, the CDR3 is TGTGCCAGTAGTCCCCGGACTTGGGGGGACACTGAAGCTTTCTTT.